The 16 T cell receptor beta chains in this list originate from one sample, sequenced in a study of T cell responses to AZD1222 COVID-19 vaccine. Clones were sequenced by immunoSEQ multiplex PCR, and TCRdb holds only the in-frame ones, with some missing. Of about 97,000 clones listed, roughly 90% are singletons. The sample consisted of peripheral blood, taken on day 0 of AZD1222 vaccination. Every receptor here comes from an adult in good health.

V is TRBV7-9 and J is TRBJ1-5; TRBD1 aligns across 10 bases. CDR3 length: 15 amino acids. The V segment lost 4 bases and the J segment 3 bases; nucleotides outside the gene matches: 3. Per the germline V gene, CDR1 is SEHNR and CDR2 is FQNEAQ (reference sequence). The CDR3 DNA reads as TGTGCCAGCAGCTCGGGACAGGGGAACAATCAGCCCCAGCATTTT. Its protein is CASSSGQGNNQPQHF.

The gene calls are TRBV6-1 and TRBJ2-7; either TRBD1 or TRBD2 may fit D (5 bases each). Germline V lookup: CDR1 MNHNS, CDR2 SASEGT. V lost 2 bases and J 6 bases, leaving 20 bases between the germline ends. The length of the CDR3 is 16 residues. CDR3 sequence: CASSERGGPLTREQYF. The CDR3 DNA follows: TGTGCCAGCAGTGAAAGGGGCGGGCCGTTGACTCGCGAGCAGTACTTC.

This chain links TRBV18 with TRBJ1-5; D gene unclear. V lost 3 bases, J lost 5 bases, and 14 bases lay in between. This CDR3 has 15 residues. Germline loops: CDR1 KGHSH, CDR2 LQKENI. DNA of the CDR3: TGTGCCAGCTCACCCAGGACCGTGAACGATCAGCCCCAGCATTTT. It translates to CASSPRTVNDQPQHF.

The V and J genes are TRBV19 and TRBJ1-1; perhaps TRBD1 as D (5 bases). V was trimmed by 1 base and J by 8 bases, leaving 8 bases between them. Germline lookup yields CDR1 LNHDA and CDR2 SQIVND (reference sequence). There are 12 residues in the CDR3. Here the CDR3 DNA reads TGTGCCAGTAGTATAGTCCGGGGCGAAGCTTTCTTT. Translating gives CASSIVRGEAFF.

The chain is built from TRBV6-2 or TRBV6-3 and TRBJ2-7, with D possibly matching TRBD1 (5 bases). In germline, CDR1 is MNHEY, CDR2 SVGEGT. V dropped 5 bases and J dropped 7 bases, with 12 bases sitting between them. The CDR3 loop spans 12 amino acids. The CDR3 is CASSQGVREQYF. CDR3 sequence (DNA): TGTGCCAGCAGTCAAGGGGTTCGGGAGCAGTACTTC.

The rearrangement links TRBV6-5 to TRBJ1-5; TRBD1 is a possible D gene (5 bases). The germline V gene has CDR1 MNHEY and CDR2 SVGAGI. V was cut by 6 bases and J by 4 bases, with 7 bases left in between. CDR3 length: 12 amino acids. The CDR3 sequence is CASRRGNQPQHF. In nucleotides, the CDR3 is TGTGCCAGCAGGAGGGGTAATCAGCCCCAGCATTTT.

V gene TRBV4-1 combines with J gene TRBJ2-1, with TRBD1 matching over 7 bases. V lost 1 base and J lost 0; bases outside the gene matches: 6. Germline lookup yields CDR1 MGHRA and CDR2 YSYEKL. The CDR3 spans 17 residues. The CDR3, as DNA: TGCGCCAGCAGCCAAGGGACAGGATGGAGCTCCTACAATGAGCAGTTCTTC. Its protein is CASSQGTGWSSYNEQFF.

The rearrangement uses TRBV27 and TRBJ2-5; 7 bases fit TRBD1. After removal of 5 bases from V and 3 bases from J, the junction contained 15 bases not matched to a gene. The CDR3 sequence is 17 residues long. Germline CDR1 and CDR2: MNHEY and SMNVEV (reference sequence). As DNA, the CDR3 is TGTGCCAGCAGTACCCAACCCTATAGAGGGGGCAAAGAGACCCAGTACTTC. Translation gives CASSTQPYRGGKETQYF.

The gene calls are TRBV3-1 (or the pseudogene TRBV3-2) and TRBJ1-2; D is uncertain. Trimming pared 5 bases from V and 7 bases from J, leaving 14 bases between. This CDR3 spans 13 amino acids. CDR1 LGHDT and CDR2 YNNKEL come from the germline V gene (reference sequence). The CDR3, as DNA: TGTGCCAGCAGCGAGGTAGTTGGTGGTGGCTACACCTTC. It yields the protein CASSEVVGGGYTF.

The J gene is TRBJ1-5, the V gene TRBV19; no reliable D call. Germline V gene data show CDR1 as LNHDA and CDR2 as SQIVND (reference sequence). This CDR3 comprises 16 residues. V was pared by 0 bases and J by 1 base, with 10 bases between. CDR3 amino acids: CASSIDPRQSNQPQHF. DNA for the CDR3: TGTGCCAGTAGTATAGACCCTCGGCAGAGCAATCAGCCCCAGCATTTT.

This clone came up once. The V call is TRBV11-3, the J call TRBJ2-5, with 7 bases lining up with TRBD1. The J segment lost 2 bases and the V segment lost 5 bases, leaving 8 bases of the junction unmatched. The CDR3 is made up of 15 amino acids. Germline loops: CDR1 SGHNT, CDR2 YENEEA. The CDR3 sequence is CASSHRDREQETQYF. The CDR3 DNA reads as TGTGCCAGCAGCCACCGGGACAGAGAGCAAGAGACCCAGTACTTC.

The chain carries TRBV4-3 and TRBJ2-3; 8 bases are shared with TRBD1. The CDR3 is made up of 15 amino acids. The germline gives CDR1 LGHNA, CDR2 YSLEER. The junction had 9 bases not matched to a gene; V was cut back by 4 bases and J by 6 bases. The CDR3 spells CASSPDRGREDTQYF. Here the CDR3 DNA reads TGCGCCAGCAGCCCTGACAGGGGCAGAGAGGATACGCAGTATTTT.

This sequence joins TRBV29-1 and TRBJ2-7, with a possible D match to TRBD1 (6 bases). V was trimmed by 2 bases and J by 6 bases, leaving 14 bases between them. Germline-derived CDR1 and CDR2 are SQVTM and ANQGSEA. The CDR3 is 13 residues long. The CDR3 nucleotides are TGCAGCGTTGAAACTACCCAGGGGTTCGAGCAGTACTTC. Protein: CSVETTQGFEQYF.

The chain couples TRBV29-1 to TRBJ1-5, with TRBD1 identical over 8 bases. The V gene's germline CDR1 is SQVTM and CDR2 ANQGSEA. The CDR3 extends over 14 amino acids. After removal of 4 bases from V and 3 bases from J, the junction contained 5 bases not matched to a gene. The CDR3 DNA reads TGCAGCGTTGCCCCGGACAGGGACAATCAGCCCCAGCATTTT. Its translation: CSVAPDRDNQPQHF.

The chain recombines TRBV15 with TRBJ1-2; D remains unclear. This CDR3 spans 13 amino acids. In germline, CDR1 is LNHNV, CDR2 YYDKDF (reference sequence). V was clipped by 5 bases and J by 2 bases, with 9 bases between them. The CDR3 bases are TGTGCCACCAGCGGTCTGGGGAACTATGGCTACACCTTC. Protein product: CATSGLGNYGYTF.

The gene calls are TRBV6-5 and TRBJ1-1, with D perhaps matching TRBD1 (5 bases). The germline V gene has CDR1 MNHEY and CDR2 SVGAGI. The CDR3 is 13 residues long. V was pared by 10 bases and J by 3 bases, with 15 bases between. This chain's CDR3 is CATSLWGDTEAFF. As DNA, the CDR3 is TGTGCCACGTCGCTATGGGGCGACACTGAAGCTTTCTTT.